Below are 27 T cell receptor beta chains sequenced from a single sample in a study of response to subunit inactivated influenza vaccine. TCRdb ran MiXCR on the RT-PCR reads and lists one entry per CDR3 protein. Of some 600,000 distinct CDR3 sequences in the sample, 12% to 15% are singletons; the top ten hold approximately 7.6%. The sequences come from PBMCs from blood, collected roughly 15 days before vaccination. The receptor source for this set is a man in his fifties who received an inactivated influenza vaccine.

This clonotype was counted many times. The chain has TRBV4-2 and TRBJ2-7; TRBD1 might be the D (6 bases). Deletions cut 1 base from V and 6 bases from J, with 10 bases between. CDR3 length: 13 amino acids. The germline V gene has CDR1 LGHNA and CDR2 YNFKEQ. CDR3 sequence: CASSQGDTGEQYF. CDR3 sequence (DNA): TGTGCCAGCAGCCAAGGGGACACGGGCGAGCAGTACTTC.

This clonotype was counted a few times. The V gene is TRBV7-3, the J gene TRBJ2-2, with 13 bases that match TRBD2. Trimming cost V 3 bases and J 0 bases; bases outside gene matches: 7. Germline CDR1 is SGHTA and CDR2 is FQGTGA. The CDR3 is 19 residues long. The CDR3 region has the DNA TGTGCCAGCAGCTTGCCTGGACTAGCGGGAGAGGCGAACACCGGGGAGCTGTTTTTT. This codes for CASSLPGLAGEANTGELFF.

The table lists this clonotype with a few counts. This sequence joins TRBV3-1 and TRBJ2-5, with 14 positions matching TRBD2. This CDR3 is 16 amino acids long. V gave up 6 bases and J gave up 1 base; unmatched junction bases: 4. CDR1 and CDR2 from the germline V gene are LGHDT and YNNKEL (reference sequence). Here the CDR3 DNA reads TGTGCCAGCAGTCGGACTAGCGGGGGGTTCCAAGAGACCCAGTACTTC. It is translated as CASSRTSGGFQETQYF.

The V call is TRBV20-1, the J call TRBJ1-2, with TRBD1 as a possible D gene (5 bases). Trimming cost V 3 bases and J 2 bases, with 16 bases left between them. Germline V CDR1 and CDR2: DFQATT, SNEGSKA (reference sequence). This CDR3 has 15 amino acids. CDR3 protein: CSASVAGTGNYGYTF. The CDR3 DNA reads TGCAGTGCTAGCGTAGCCGGGACGGGCAACTATGGCTACACCTTC.

This rearrangement joins TRBV7-8 to TRBJ2-4; a weak D match, TRBD2 (6 bases). Germline CDR1 and CDR2: SGHVS and FQNEAQ. This CDR3 contains 14 residues. V lost 1 base and J 6 bases, leaving 10 bases between the germline ends. The CDR3 sequence: CASSLGTTGNIQYF. The CDR3 DNA follows: TGTGCCAGCAGCTTAGGGACTACCGGAAACATTCAGTACTTC.

This clonotype appeared many times. V is TRBV12-3 or TRBV12-4 and J is TRBJ1-4; a weak D match, TRBD1 (6 bases). The CDR3 is 14 amino acids. Trimming pared 3 bases from V and 4 bases from J, leaving 9 bases between. The CDR3 loop is CASSFQGINEKLFF. The CDR3 bases are TGTGCCAGCAGTTTCCAGGGGATTAATGAAAAACTGTTTTTT.

This clonotype was found many times. The V and J genes are TRBV5-6 and TRBJ1-5, with no clear D. The CDR3 sequence is 16 residues long. Germline V gene data show CDR1 as SGHDT and CDR2 as YYEEEE. Trimming stripped 4 bases from V and 1 base from J, with 15 bases between. Written as DNA, the CDR3 is TGTGCCAGCAGCGGGTCCGGGAGCTTAAGCAATCAGCCCCAGCATTTT. It is translated as CASSGSGSLSNQPQHF.

The chain has TRBV30 and TRBJ2-7; 9 bases are a match to TRBD2. The CDR3 covers 16 residues. Germline values: CDR1 GTSNPN, CDR2 SVGIG (reference sequence). V shed 2 bases and J 2 bases; nucleotides not matched to a gene: 10. Here the CDR3 reads CAWSSLAGASAYEQYF. For the CDR3, the DNA is TGTGCCTGGAGTAGCTTAGCGGGAGCGTCTGCCTACGAGCAGTACTTC.

V and J are TRBV30 and TRBJ2-7; no reliable D call. The CDR3 is 16 residues long. CDR1 and CDR2 from the germline V gene are GTSNPN and SVGIG (reference sequence). The V gene lost 0 bases and the J gene lost 2 bases, with 17 bases spanning the gap. The CDR3 region has the DNA TGTGCCTGGAGTGTACGTATTGGCAGTACTCCCTACGAGCAGTACTTC. It translates to CAWSVRIGSTPYEQYF.

This clonotype was seen at least ten times. V usage is TRBV10-3 and J usage is TRBJ2-7, with unresolved D. V was shortened by 3 bases and J by 4 bases, with 7 bases between the two germline ends. CDR1 and CDR2 from the germline V gene are ENHRY and SYGVKD. CDR3 length equals 12 residues. Here the CDR3 reads CAISDSGYEQYF. In DNA, the CDR3 is TGTGCCATCAGTGATTCTGGGTACGAGCAGTACTTC.

The chain combines TRBV4-3 with TRBJ2-7; D may correspond to TRBD1 or TRBD2 (5 bases each). Germline CDR1 and CDR2: LGHNA and YSLEER. This CDR3 has 15 amino acids. V lost 1 base and J 1 base, leaving 11 bases between the germline ends. Written as DNA, the CDR3 is TGCGCCAGCAGCCAAGTGTGGGACGGTTCCTACGAGCAGTACTTC. Translation gives CASSQVWDGSYEQYF.

The chain couples TRBV5-1 to TRBJ1-2, with D hard to call. V gave up 0 bases and J gave up 0 bases, with 6 bases separating them. The CDR3 loop spans 14 amino acids. The germline V gene encodes CDR1 SGHRS and CDR2 YFSETQ. The CDR3 spells CASSLDRPNYGYTF. The CDR3 nucleotides are TGCGCCAGCAGCTTGGACAGACCTAACTATGGCTACACCTTC. Using reference TRBV5-1 and TRBJ1-2 for the parts outside the CDR3, the full variable domain is KAGVTQTPRYLIKTRGQQVTLSCSPISGHRSVSWYQQTPGQGLQFLFEYFSETQRNKGNFPGRFSGRQFSNSRSEMNVSTLELGDSALYLCASSLDRPNYGYTFGSGTRLTVV.

This clonotype was seen ten or more times. This chain connects TRBV10-3 to TRBJ1-1; 8 nucleotides match TRBD1. V lost 6 bases and J lost 3; bases outside the gene matches: 3. Looked up from germline, CDR1 is ENHRY and CDR2 is SYGVKD. The length of the CDR3 is 13 residues. As DNA, the CDR3 is TGTGCCATCAGGGGACAGGAGGACACTGAAGCTTTCTTT. Translation: CAIRGQEDTEAFF.

The gene calls are TRBV2 and TRBJ2-7; TRBD2 matches 7 bases. V shed 4 bases and J 4 bases; nucleotides not matched to a gene: 7. Germline V gives CDR1 SNHLY, CDR2 FYNNEI. The CDR3 has 14 residues. CDR3 sequence reads: CASSVGRGVYEQYF. The DNA for the CDR3 is TGTGCCAGCAGTGTAGGGAGGGGAGTATACGAGCAGTACTTC.

This chain joins TRBV28 and TRBJ2-1; D is uncertain. Germline CDR1 and CDR2: MDHEN and SYDVKM. The CDR3 loop spans 14 amino acids. V lost 7 bases to trimming and J lost 2 bases, with 12 bases between them. The CDR3 bases are TGTGCCAGCACCCGCGACTTCGCCTACAATGAGCAGTTCTTC. This translates into CASTRDFAYNEQFF.

This clonotype was counted at least ten times. V and J are TRBV4-3 and TRBJ2-7; D uncertain. The CDR3 is 17 residues long. CDR1 and CDR2 from the germline V gene are LGHNA and YSLEER. The V gene lost 1 base and the J gene lost 1 base, with 17 bases spanning the gap. The CDR3 loop reads CASSQARPSLGSYEQYF. In DNA, the CDR3 is TGCGCCAGCAGCCAAGCACGCCCTTCTCTGGGGTCCTACGAGCAGTACTTC.

This clonotype has just a few counts. The CDR3 region has the DNA TGTGCCAGCAGTTTTGGGGACGATATTTCACCCCTCCACTTT. Translated: CASSFGDDISPLHF. This chain links TRBV27 with TRBJ1-6; possibly TRBD1 for D (5 bases). V gave up 3 bases and J gave up 9 bases, with 12 bases separating them. Germline values: CDR1 MNHEY, CDR2 SMNVEV (reference sequence). The CDR3 has 14 residues.

V usage is TRBV5-6 and J usage is TRBJ2-7; D call uncertain. Germline V gene data show CDR1 as SGHDT and CDR2 as YYEEEE. This CDR3 has 13 residues. Trimming removed 4 bases from V and 5 bases from J, with 13 bases in between. CDR3: CASSAPGLDEQYF. As DNA, the CDR3 is TGTGCCAGCAGCGCCCCCGGTCTCGACGAGCAGTACTTC.

This clonotype was recorded at least ten times. CDR3 coding DNA: TGCAGTGCTCCCCCAGCCCAACGGGGGGGCATCGACGAGCAGTACTTC. It codes for CSAPPAQRGGIDEQYF. V is TRBV20-1 and J is TRBJ2-7; 8 positions agree with TRBD2. The CDR3 runs to 16 residues. Per germline, CDR1 DFQATT and CDR2 SNEGSKA (reference sequence). J lost 5 bases, V lost 5 bases, and 17 bases had no gene match.

The V call is TRBV7-9, the J call TRBJ1-2, with no clear D. This CDR3 comprises 14 residues. CDR1 and CDR2 from the germline V gene are SEHNR and FQNEAQ (reference sequence). Trimming pared 1 base from V and 4 bases from J, leaving 10 bases between. The DNA for the CDR3 is TGTGCCAGCAGCTTAGGCGTTCGGGGCTATGGCTACACCTTC. Translating it yields CASSLGVRGYGYTF.

This clonotype showed up many times. This rearrangement joins TRBV7-2 to TRBJ1-3; D gene uncertain. Trimming left V 6 bases short and J 0 bases short, with 6 bases between. Germline V gene sequence: CDR1 SGHTA, CDR2 FQGNSA. The CDR3 sequence is 13 residues long. CDR3 region: CASRPASGNTIYF. For the CDR3, the DNA is TGTGCCAGCAGACCGGCCTCTGGAAACACCATATATTTT.

The rearrangement links TRBV7-2 to TRBJ2-2; perhaps TRBD2 as D (5 bases). V lost 3 bases and J lost 2, with 10 bases in between. CDR1 is SGHTA and CDR2 is FQGNSA in the germline V gene. This CDR3 spans 15 amino acids. The CDR3 is CASSLTTGNTGELFF. In DNA, the CDR3 is TGTGCCAGCAGCTTGACGACGGGAAACACCGGGGAGCTGTTTTTT.

The genes are TRBV9 and TRBJ2-7; D gene ambiguous. The V and J ends lost 3 bases and 5 bases respectively, with 18 bases between them. The CDR3 has 15 amino acids. Germline values: CDR1 SGDLS, CDR2 YYNGEE. CDR3 amino acids: CASSGGRFALDEQYF. The CDR3, as DNA: TGTGCCAGCAGCGGCGGTCGATTCGCTCTGGACGAGCAGTACTTC.

There are many counts of this clonotype. The chain couples TRBV10-2 to TRBJ2-3, with 7 bases matching TRBD1. This CDR3 spans 14 amino acids. V lost 3 bases, J lost 4 bases, and 4 bases stayed unmatched. Germline V gives CDR1 WSHSY, CDR2 SAAADI. CDR3 loop: CASSDRGSADTQYF. The CDR3 coding sequence is TGCGCCAGCAGTGACAGGGGGTCGGCAGATACGCAGTATTTT.

This clonotype was observed at least ten times. The rearrangement uses TRBV10-2 and TRBJ2-1; D ambiguous. Trimming removed 3 bases from V and 8 bases from J, with 17 bases in between. This CDR3 spans 15 amino acids. CDR1 WSHSY and CDR2 SAAADI come from the germline V gene. The CDR3 region has the DNA TGCGCCAGCAGTGATATTTCCCAAAATTCCGATGAGCAGTTCTTC. This translates into CASSDISQNSDEQFF.

This clonotype occurred a few times. This chain connects TRBV12-3 or TRBV12-4 to TRBJ2-5; D perhaps matches TRBD2 (6 bases). Between the trimmed V and J ends, which lost 6 bases and 2 bases, there was a span of 13 bases. The length of the CDR3 is 14 residues. The CDR3 sequence is CASSRGINQETQYF. DNA of the CDR3: TGTGCCAGCAGCCGGGGGATAAATCAAGAGACCCAGTACTTC.

The chain employs TRBV7-2 and TRBJ2-1; 9 bases match TRBD2. This CDR3 spans 16 amino acids. Germline CDR1 reads SGHTA; CDR2 reads FQGNSA. V gave up 1 base and J gave up 6 bases; unmatched junction bases: 7. CDR3 coding DNA: TGTGCCAGCAGCTTAGGGGCTAGCGGGATGGGCAATGAGCAGTTCTTC. Protein sequence: CASSLGASGMGNEQFF.